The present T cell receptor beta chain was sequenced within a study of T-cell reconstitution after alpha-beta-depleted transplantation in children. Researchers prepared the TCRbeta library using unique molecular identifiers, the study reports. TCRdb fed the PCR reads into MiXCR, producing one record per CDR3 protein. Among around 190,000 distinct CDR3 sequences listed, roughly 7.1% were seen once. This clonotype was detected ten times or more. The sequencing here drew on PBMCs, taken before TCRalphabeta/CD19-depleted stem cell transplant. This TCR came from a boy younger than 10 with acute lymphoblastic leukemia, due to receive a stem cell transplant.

The CDR3 loop is CASSQDSGGGATDTQYF. In nucleotides, the CDR3 is TGCGCCAGCAGCCAAGATTCTGGCGGGGGGGCCACAGATACGCAGTATTTT. The genes are TRBV4-3 and TRBJ2-3, with 9 bases fitting TRBD2. The germline CDR1 and CDR2 sequences are LGHNA and YSLEER. The length of the CDR3 is 17 residues. V trimming: 0 bases; J trimming: 2 bases; junction bases outside the gene matches: 6.